The rows below give T cell receptor beta chains drawn from one sample of a study of blood T cell repertoires in COVID-19. Generated by immunoSEQ multiplex PCR, the TCRdb table keeps only in-frame clones and is missing some. The table has under 75,000 clones, 72% seen once. Sequenced input: peripheral blood. These receptors originate from a woman in her seventies with COVID-19, enrolled during active disease. Both conserved end residues are part of each CDR3. D genes are given only for firm matches. Clone size, where shown, is once, few, many, or a class for clones that have expanded.

>NA|TRBJ1-6|TRBD1|TRBV6-6
CASSPRQGDNSPLHF
TGTGCCAGCAGCCCGAGACAGGGGGATAATTCACCCCTCCACTTT
>NA|TRBJ1-4|TRBD1|TRBV18
CASSRGQSNEKLFF
TGTGCCAGCTCGCGGGGACAGTCTAATGAAAAACTGTTTTTT
>few|TRBJ2-1|TRBD2|TRBV25-1
CASSDFWGGSGEQFF
TGTGCCAGCAGTGATTTCTGGGGCGGGAGTGGCGAGCAGTTCTTC
>NA|TRBJ1-5|NA|TRBV10-3
CAISEVQGINQPQHF
TGTGCCATCAGTGAAGTCCAGGGTATCAATCAGCCCCAGCATTTT
>NA|TRBJ1-2|NA|TRBV6-1
CASSERPRGSGYTF
TGTGCCAGCAGTGAGAGGCCCAGGGGTAGTGGCTACACCTTC
>few|TRBJ1-2|NA|TRBV19
CASSRGPANYGYTF
TGTGCCAGTAGCAGAGGGCCGGCTAACTATGGCTACACCTTC
>once|TRBJ2-3|NA|TRBV3-1/TRBV3-2
CASSQDLAAADTQYF
TGTGCCAGCAGCCAAGACCTGGCGGCGGCAGATACGCAGTATTTT
>NA|TRBJ2-3|TRBD2|TRBV30
CAWSVGTSGGADTQYF
TGTGCCTGGAGTGTAGGGACTAGCGGGGGGGCAGATACGCAGTATTTT
>NA|TRBJ2-3|TRBD2|TRBV9
CASGREGGTDTQYF
TGTGCCAGCGGACGGGAGGGCGGCACAGATACGCAGTATTTT
>NA|TRBJ2-7|NA|TRBV7-9
CASSVDEVREQYF
TGTGCCAGCAGCGTAGATGAGGTCCGCGAGCAGTACTTC
>NA|TRBJ2-1|TRBD2|TRBV7-9
CASRLKGLAGDGSYNEQFF
TGTGCCAGCAGGCTCAAGGGACTAGCGGGAGACGGGTCCTACAATGAGCAGTTCTTC
>NA|TRBJ2-5|TRBD2|TRBV25-1
CASSPTSGGFETQYF
TGTGCCAGCAGCCCGACTAGCGGGGGGTTTGAGACCCAGTACTTC
>NA|TRBJ2-2|NA|TRBV4-2
CASSQPDTGELFF
TGTGCCAGCAGCCAACCGGACACCGGGGAGCTGTTTTTT
>NA|TRBJ2-7|TRBD1|TRBV2
CASDRGVGYEQYF
TGTGCCAGTGACAGGGGTGTAGGCTACGAGCAGTACTTC
>NA|TRBJ2-2|NA|TRBV3-1/TRBV3-2
CASSQGLPDTGELFF
TGTGCCAGCAGCCAGGGGCTCCCCGATACCGGGGAGCTGTTTTTT
>NA|TRBJ1-1|NA|TRBV4-2
CASSQEGGNTEAFF
TGTGCCAGCAGCCAGGAAGGCGGGAACACTGAAGCTTTCTTT
>NA|TRBJ2-1|NA|TRBV19
CASSMGVGGLDEQFF
TGTGCCAGTAGTATGGGCGTGGGGGGTTTGGATGAGCAGTTCTTC
>NA|TRBJ2-1|NA|TRBV11-2
CASSLGRGALGQQFF
TGTGCCAGCAGCTTAGGACGTGGCGCGCTAGGTCAGCAGTTCTTC
>few|TRBJ2-2|TRBD1|TRBV5-1
CASSFSGQGVETGELFF
TGCGCCAGCAGCTTTTCTGGACAGGGGGTAGAGACCGGGGAGCTGTTTTTT
>NA|TRBJ2-2|TRBD2|TRBV6-4
CASSPASGRLANTGELFF
TGTGCCAGCAGTCCGGCCAGCGGGAGGCTCGCGAACACCGGGGAGCTGTTTTTT